The 4 T cell receptor beta chains in this list originate from one sample, sequenced in a study of blood T cell repertoires in COVID-19. Here immunoSEQ multiplex PCR was the method, and the copy in TCRdb shows in-frame clones only, minus some. The profile shows about 160,000 clones, about 80% of them singletons. The sequenced material came from peripheral blood. These receptors came from a woman aged 80 or over with acute or convalescent COVID-19.

This clone has just a few counts. The gene calls are TRBV6-6 and TRBJ1-3, with a weak D call TRBD1 (5 bases). The CDR3 spans 16 residues. The V and J ends lost 4 bases and 5 bases respectively, with 18 bases between them. CDR1 is MNHNY, CDR2 SVGAGI, per germline (reference sequence). The CDR3 loop is CASSSKLGPQRNTIYF. CDR3 nucleotide sequence: TGTGCCAGCAGTTCCAAGTTGGGGCCGCAACGAAACACCATATATTTT.

This clone was detected only once. The chain carries TRBV29-1 and TRBJ1-2; D is possibly TRBD1 (5 bases). V was clipped by 0 bases and J by 5 bases, with 19 bases between them. The CDR3 sequence is 16 residues long. CDR1 is SQVTM, CDR2 ANQGSEA, per germline. CDR3 sequence (DNA): TGCAGCGTTGAAGAATGGGCGGCCCGCCCAGGGTATGGCTACACCTTC. Protein product: CSVEEWAARPGYGYTF.

This chain uses TRBV3-1 (or the pseudogene TRBV3-2) with TRBJ1-3, with a possible D match to TRBD1 (5 bases). V was clipped by 3 bases and J by 0 bases, with 9 bases between them. The length of the CDR3 is 15 residues. The V gene's germline CDR1 is LGHDT and CDR2 YNNKEL (reference sequence). The CDR3 nucleotides are TGTGCCAGCAGCCACAGACAGATCTCTGGAAACACCATATATTTT. Its protein is CASSHRQISGNTIYF.

The chain links TRBV25-1 to TRBJ2-7, with 10 bases fitting TRBD1. The J segment lost 3 bases and the V segment lost 5 bases, leaving 7 bases of the junction unmatched. This CDR3 contains 15 residues. Germline values: CDR1 MGHDK, CDR2 SYGVNS. CDR3 DNA sequence: TGTGCCAGCAGTCGAGCCGGGACAGGGGACTACGAGCAGTACTTC. Translating it yields CASSRAGTGDYEQYF.